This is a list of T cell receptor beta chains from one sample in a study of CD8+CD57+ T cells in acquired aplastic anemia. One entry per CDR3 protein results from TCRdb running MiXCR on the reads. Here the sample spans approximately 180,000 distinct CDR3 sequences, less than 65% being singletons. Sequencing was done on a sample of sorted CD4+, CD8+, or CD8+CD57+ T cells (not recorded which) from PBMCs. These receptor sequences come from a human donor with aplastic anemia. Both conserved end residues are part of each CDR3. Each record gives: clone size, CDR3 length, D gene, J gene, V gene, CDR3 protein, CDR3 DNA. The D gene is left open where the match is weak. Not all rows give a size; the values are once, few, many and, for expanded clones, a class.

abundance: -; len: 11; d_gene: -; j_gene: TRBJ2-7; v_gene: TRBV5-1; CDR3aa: CASSLESEQYF; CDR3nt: TGCGCCAGCAGCTTGGAGTCCGAGCAGTACTTC
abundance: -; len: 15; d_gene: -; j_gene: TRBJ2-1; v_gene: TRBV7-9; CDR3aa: CASSPTSTSYNEQFF; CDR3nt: TGTGCCAGCAGCCCAACTAGCACCTCCTACAATGAGCAGTTCTTC
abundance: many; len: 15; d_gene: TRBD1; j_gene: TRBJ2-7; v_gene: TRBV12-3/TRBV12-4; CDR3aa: CASSLGQGEYYEQYF; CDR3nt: TGTGCCAGCAGTTTAGGACAGGGGGAGTACTACGAGCAGTACTTC
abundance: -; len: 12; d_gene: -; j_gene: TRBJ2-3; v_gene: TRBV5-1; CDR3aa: CASQEGRDTQYF; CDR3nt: TGCGCCAGCCAAGAGGGGCGAGATACGCAGTATTTT
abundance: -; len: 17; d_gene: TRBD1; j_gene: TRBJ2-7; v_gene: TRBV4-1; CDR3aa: CASSHGQAARFGYEQYF; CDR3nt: TGCGCCAGCAGCCACGGACAGGCCGCCAGGTTTGGCTACGAGCAGTACTTC
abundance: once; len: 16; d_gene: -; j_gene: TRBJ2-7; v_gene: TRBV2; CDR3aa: CASTYLPGTLGGEQYF; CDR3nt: TGTGCCAGCACCTACCTACCCGGGACCCTAGGGGGGGAGCAGTACTTC
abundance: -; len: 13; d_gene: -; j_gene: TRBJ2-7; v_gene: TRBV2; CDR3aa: CASSGVYSYEQYF; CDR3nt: TGTGCCAGCAGCGGCGTTTACTCCTACGAGCAGTACTTC
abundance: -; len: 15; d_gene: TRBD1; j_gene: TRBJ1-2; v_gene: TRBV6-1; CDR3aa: CASSYRDSHNYGYTF; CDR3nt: TGTGCCAGCAGTTACAGGGACAGCCATAACTATGGCTACACCTTC
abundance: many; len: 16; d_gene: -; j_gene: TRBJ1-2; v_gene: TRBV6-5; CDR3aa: CASSPTGPPFNYGYTF; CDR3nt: TGTGCCAGCAGTCCGACAGGTCCACCATTTAACTATGGCTACACCTTC
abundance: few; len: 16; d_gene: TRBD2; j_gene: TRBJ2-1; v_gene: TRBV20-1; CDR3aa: CSARIAGGPVYNEQFF; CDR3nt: TGCAGTGCTAGGATAGCGGGGGGGCCAGTGTACAATGAGCAGTTCTTC
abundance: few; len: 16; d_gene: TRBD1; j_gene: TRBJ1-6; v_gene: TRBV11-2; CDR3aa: CASSALKQGRDSPLHF; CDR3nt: TGTGCCAGCAGCGCGCTAAAACAGGGGCGGGATTCACCCCTCCACTTT
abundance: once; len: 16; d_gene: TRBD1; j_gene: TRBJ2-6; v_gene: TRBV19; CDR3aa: CASSRGGGLGANVLTF; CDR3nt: TGTGCCAGTAGTAGAGGGGGCGGTTTGGGGGCCAACGTCCTGACTTTC